This T cell receptor beta chain was found in a study of T cells after yellow fever vaccination. Researchers made TCR cDNA using 5'RACE template switching, and this step added a universal primer site and UMIs. TCRdb independently ran MiXCR on the 5' RACE reads; one entry per CDR3 protein. The data show some 420,000 distinct CDR3 sequences, approximately 19% seen once. Findings and caveats of the study: Repertoires obtained by FACS sorting could include abundant clonotypes that entered as contaminants from the bulk population. Although most clonotypes did not, a small share appeared in both CD4 and CD8 compartments. Post-booster reappearance was seen for most primary-vaccination clones (about 96% CD4, roughly 86% CD8).

V was clipped by 2 bases and J by 8 bases; unmatched bases: 8. CDR1 and CDR2 from the germline V gene are MNHEY and SVGEGT. CDR3 length equals 15 residues. A word on this clonotype: Its cognate antigen is unknown.

This TCR derives from a man between 18 and 29 years old who received the YFV17D yellow fever vaccine. The chain has TRBV6-2 or TRBV6-3 and TRBJ2-1; 8 bases are shared with TRBD1. This sample comprised PBMCs, obtained before the yellow fever booster vaccination. CDR3 amino acids: CASSYGTGHQYEQFF. In DNA, the CDR3 is TGTGCCAGCAGTTACGGGACAGGTCACCAGTATGAGCAGTTCTTC.